This entry describes one T cell receptor (beta chain). Antigen: not known. Clones were sequenced by immunoSEQ multiplex PCR, and TCRdb holds only the in-frame ones, with some missing. The profile shows more than 3,500 clones, approximately 80% of them singletons. Trimming left V 5 bases short and J 7 bases short, with 14 bases between. This CDR3 spans 13 amino acids. The data derive from a study of immune evolution from preneoplasia to lung adenocarcinoma. Resections took place in Japan or China from the mid-2010s to the late 2010s. H&E slides confirmed each diagnosis, reviewed by two pathologists independently. Points from the study as a whole: Normal lung had highest clonality; later lesions appeared denser, more diverse.

The source is a person aged 65-85 years with lung adenocarcinoma. This chain connects TRBV23-1 to TRBJ1-2; D may be TRBD1 (5 bases). TRBV23-1 is marked as an open reading frame, function uncertain. Sample: FFPE adjacent normal lung tissue. CDR3 in DNA: TGCGCCAGCAGTTTCCACAGGACGAGTGGCTACACCTTC. Amino acids: CASSFHRTSGYTF.